A single sample is the source of the 4 T cell receptor beta chains below, sequenced in a study of identical twins. TCRdb fed the 5' RACE reads into MiXCR, producing one record per CDR3 protein. This table holds over 550,000 distinct CDR3 sequences, just over 7% found once. The data were also submitted as part of a second study, on yellow fever vaccine responses in identical twins.

Specimen: PBMCs. The receptors shown here come from a woman under 30 in good health.

At least ten counts were recorded for this clonotype. CDR3 sequence (DNA): TGCAGTGTAACTAGTGGTCGCGTTGAGCAGTTCTTC. Translation: CSVTSGRVEQFF. This sequence joins TRBV29-1 and TRBJ2-1, with TRBD2 as a possible D gene (5 bases). CDR1 and CDR2 (germline): SQVTM, ANQGSEA. The CDR3 is 12 residues long.

CDR3 nucleotides: TGCGCCAGCAGAGAAGGCAGTGGGGGTAATTCACCCCTCCACTTT. Translation: CASREGSGGNSPLHF. The chain uses TRBV10-2 and TRBJ1-6, with a possible D match to TRBD1 (5 bases). Germline assignment: CDR1 WSHSY and CDR2 SAAADI. The CDR3 sequence is 15 residues long. The V end was cut by 6 bases, the J end by 6 bases, with 15 bases between.

This clonotype was detected a few times. V gene TRBV7-6 combines with J gene TRBJ1-1; TRBD1 might be the D (6 bases). The V end lost 1 base, the J end lost 2 bases, and 14 bases lay between the germline ends. Germline CDR1 SGHVS, CDR2 FNYEAQ. The CDR3 contains 16 residues. The CDR3 reads CASSLEEQGGNTEAFF. CDR3 nucleotides: TGTGCCAGCAGCTTAGAAGAACAGGGTGGCAACACTGAAGCTTTCTTT.

The table lists this clonotype with many counts. This chain connects TRBV12-3 or TRBV12-4 to TRBJ2-2; D possibly matches TRBD1 or TRBD2 (6 bases each). The V and J ends lost 2 bases and 4 bases respectively, with 23 bases between them. CDR3 length: 19 amino acids. The CDR3 bases are TGTGCCAGCAGTTTATTTCCTCGGGGGCTGGAGAGGGTCACCGGGGAGCTGTTTTTT. It specifies CASSLFPRGLERVTGELFF.